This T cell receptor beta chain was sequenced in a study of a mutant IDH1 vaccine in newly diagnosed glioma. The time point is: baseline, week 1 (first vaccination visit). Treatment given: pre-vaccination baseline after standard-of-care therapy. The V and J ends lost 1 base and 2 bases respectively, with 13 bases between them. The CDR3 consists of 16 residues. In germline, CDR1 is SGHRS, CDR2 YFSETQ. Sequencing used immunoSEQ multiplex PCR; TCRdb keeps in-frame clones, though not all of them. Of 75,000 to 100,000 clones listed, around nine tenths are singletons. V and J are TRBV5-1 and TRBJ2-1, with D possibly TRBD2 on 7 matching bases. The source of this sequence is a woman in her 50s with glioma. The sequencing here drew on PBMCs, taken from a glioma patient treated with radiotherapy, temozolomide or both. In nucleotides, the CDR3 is TGCGCCAGCAGCTTGCTTGCGGGGGACACCTACAATGAGCAGTTCTTC. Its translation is CASSLLAGDTYNEQFF.